This T cell receptor beta chain is drawn from a study of OX40 agonist ivuxolimab in advanced cancers. Across the study: Patients treated during dose escalation were battling hepatocellular carcinoma, melanoma, renal cell or head and neck cancer.

V was shortened by 5 bases and J by 0 bases, with 17 bases between the two germline ends. Per germline, CDR1 SNHLY and CDR2 FYNNEI. This CDR3 has 17 amino acids. Blood sampling took place at baseline, cycle 4 day 1, and cycle 7 day 1. TCRdb's table, derived via immunoSEQ multiplex PCR, lists solely in-frame clones and lacks some. The sample includes roughly 45,000 clones, 88% of them seen just once. The material sequenced was CD4+ or CD8+ T cells sorted from blood, taken in a trial of the OX40 agonist ivuxolimab. This clonotype was obtained from an adult with an advanced solid tumor such as melanoma, head and neck, liver or kidney cancer. This chain links TRBV2 with TRBJ2-4; D could derive from TRBD1 or TRBD2 (6 bases each). CDR3 loop: CASSPPTGGVAKNIQYF. In DNA form, the CDR3 reads TGTGCCAGCAGTCCCCCGACAGGAGGGGTAGCCAAAAACATTCAGTACTTC. The full variable domain, completed using reference TRBV2 and TRBJ2-4, is EPEVTQTPSHQVTQMGQEVILRCVPISNHLYFYWYRQILGQKVEFLVSFYNNEISEKSEIFDDQFSVERPDGSNFTLKIRSTKLEDSAMYFCASSPPTGGVAKNIQYFGAGTRLSVL.